This TCR beta chain was obtained from a study of T-cell reconstitution after alpha-beta-depleted transplantation in children. Overall study results and limits: Among T cells one year after transplant, newly produced cells accounted for most counts and diversity. Expanded graft clones numbering several hundred reportedly gave rise to alpha-beta T cells about two months after transplant.

Researchers prepared the TCRbeta library using unique molecular identifiers, the study reports. Via MiXCR, TCRdb re-called the PCR reads, giving one row per CDR3 protein. The table records approximately 500,000 distinct CDR3 sequences, about 11% of them present only once. Trimming removed 6 bases at V and 6 bases at J, with 9 bases between. CDR1 and CDR2 from the germline V gene are DFQATT and SNEGSKA (reference sequence). This CDR3 has 12 residues. This clonotype was counted many times. Its target is not known. Here the sequenced sample was PBMCs, taken before TCRalphabeta/CD19-depleted stem cell transplant. The chain combines TRBV20-1 with TRBJ1-6; the D gene is possibly TRBD1 (5 bases). The clonotype comes from a child aged 2 to 10 with inherited bone marrow failure, due to receive a stem cell transplant. DNA for the CDR3: TGCAGTGCCAGAAGGGGTAATTCACCCCTCCACTTT. Amino acids: CSARRGNSPLHF.